The 27 T cell receptor beta chains reported below all come from one sample, sequenced in a study of blood T cell repertoires in COVID-19. Measured with immunoSEQ multiplex PCR; TCRdb has only the in-frame clones, and not every one. The table shows approximately 74,000 clones, with 85% to 90% occurring only once. The sequencing sample was made of peripheral blood. All receptors come from a woman aged 55-69 years with acute or convalescent COVID-19.

The chain combines TRBV3-1 (or the pseudogene TRBV3-2) with TRBJ2-1; D ambiguous. The germline V gene has CDR1 LGHDT and CDR2 YNNKEL (reference sequence). The CDR3 is 16 residues long. Between the trimmed V and J ends, which lost 0 bases and 2 bases, there was a span of 11 bases. The CDR3 is CASSQDLQVTYNEQFF. CDR3 nucleotide sequence: TGTGCCAGCAGCCAAGATCTGCAGGTGACCTACAATGAGCAGTTCTTC.

The chain joins TRBV27 to TRBJ1-1; D is possibly TRBD1 (6 bases). V was cut by 5 bases and J by 3 bases, with 13 bases left in between. This CDR3 comprises 14 residues. Looked up from germline, CDR1 is MNHEY and CDR2 is SMNVEV (reference sequence). CDR3 bases: TGTGCCAGCAGTCTCAGGGGTGGGGACACTGAAGCTTTCTTT. It encodes CASSLRGGDTEAFF.

The V gene is TRBV5-1, the J gene TRBJ1-3; D is possibly TRBD1 (5 bases). Trimming took 6 bases from V and 0 from J, leaving 10 bases between them. Germline CDR1 SGHRS, CDR2 YFSETQ. This CDR3 comprises 14 residues. The CDR3 bases are TGCGCCAGCACGTCAGGGCTCTCTGGAAACACCATATATTTT. It encodes CASTSGLSGNTIYF.

The rearrangement links TRBV2 to TRBJ2-1, with D unclear. Deletions cut 11 bases from V and 4 bases from J, with 18 bases between. The CDR3 extends over 14 amino acids. Germline V gene lookup returns CDR1 SNHLY and CDR2 FYNNEI. As DNA, the CDR3 is TGTGCCGCCAAACGCGGTGCGCCTTACAATGAGCAGTTCTTC. Protein product: CAAKRGAPYNEQFF. The complete variable domain, with remaining parts taken from reference TRBV2 and TRBJ2-1, reads EPEVTQTPSHQVTQMGQEVILRCVPISNHLYFYWYRQILGQKVEFLVSFYNNEISEKSEIFDDQFSVERPDGSNFTLKIRSTKLEDSAMYFCAAKRGAPYNEQFFGPGTRLTVL.

The chain couples TRBV20-1 to TRBJ1-1; D perhaps matches TRBD1 (5 bases). The CDR3 contains 11 residues. Trimming shortened V by 6 bases and J by 5 bases, and 10 bases separated the two germline ends. The germline V gene has CDR1 DFQATT and CDR2 SNEGSKA (reference sequence). The CDR3 sequence: CSAMGGTEAFF. Written as DNA, the CDR3 is TGCAGTGCGATGGGGGGAACTGAAGCTTTCTTT.

In its sample, this clone was seen a few times. The identical CDR3 is also encoded by other nucleotide sequences in the sample. This chain joins TRBV14 and TRBJ1-4, with TRBD1 matching 9 bases. The CDR3 is made up of 16 amino acids. V trimming: 4 bases; J trimming: 0 bases; junction bases outside the gene matches: 3. Germline lookup yields CDR1 SGHDN and CDR2 FVKESK. CDR3 DNA: TGTGCCAGCAGCCTACGACAGGGGGCAACTAATGAAAAACTGTTTTTT. This sequence encodes CASSLRQGATNEKLFF.

V is TRBV2 and J is TRBJ1-5, with D perhaps TRBD1 (5 bases). Germline lookup yields CDR1 SNHLY and CDR2 FYNNEI. Trimming pared 7 bases from V and 6 bases from J, leaving 16 bases between. This CDR3 has 14 residues. Written as DNA, the CDR3 is TGTGCCAGCAACCGGGGGGGTCGTGGTCAGCCCCAGCATTTT. Encoded protein: CASNRGGRGQPQHF.

The CDR3 DNA follows: TGTGCCAGCAGCTTTGGGGGCGACTCACCCCTCCACTTT. It specifies CASSFGGDSPLHF. The chain carries TRBV11-2 and TRBJ1-6, with D possibly TRBD1 on 6 matching bases. CDR3 size: 13 residues. V was trimmed by 3 bases and J by 10 bases, leaving 10 bases between them. CDR1 and CDR2 (germline): SGHAT, FQNNGV.

The rearrangement joins TRBV7-9 to TRBJ1-2, with D unresolved. Germline V gene lookup returns CDR1 SEHNR and CDR2 FQNEAQ (reference sequence). Between the trimmed V and J ends, which lost 0 bases and 8 bases, there was a span of 10 bases. The CDR3 extends over 13 amino acids. In nucleotides, the CDR3 is TGTGCCAGCAGCTTAGCGGCGGGCAAGGGCTACACCTTC. Translating gives CASSLAAGKGYTF.

J is TRBJ2-2 and V is TRBV5-4; D remains unclear. V was shortened by 3 bases and J by 2 bases, with 8 bases between the two germline ends. This CDR3 has 14 residues. Germline CDR1 and CDR2: SGHNT and YYREEE (reference sequence). In DNA, the CDR3 is TGTGCCAGCAGCTCCGAACTAAACACCGGGGAGCTGTTTTTT. Protein: CASSSELNTGELFF.

The genes are TRBV6-5 and TRBJ2-1, with a weak D call TRBD1 (5 bases). Trimming removed 2 bases from V and 0 bases from J, with 11 bases in between. This CDR3 region has 16 residues. Germline-derived CDR1 and CDR2 are MNHEY and SVGAGI. The CDR3 DNA reads as TGTGCCAGCAGTTACGGCAGGGCCAGCTCCTACAATGAGCAGTTCTTC. Protein sequence: CASSYGRASSYNEQFF.

J is TRBJ2-1 and V is TRBV5-1; D is possibly TRBD2 (5 bases). Trimming removed 4 bases from V and 7 bases from J, with 9 bases in between. CDR3 size: 12 residues. Germline CDR1 SGHRS, CDR2 YFSETQ. The CDR3 reads CASSVLANEQFF. CDR3 DNA sequence: TGCGCCAGCAGCGTCCTAGCAAATGAGCAGTTCTTC.

Only one count was recorded for this clone. DNA for the CDR3: TGTGCCAGCAGCGTAGCAGCGAACACCGGGGAGCTGTTTTTT. It specifies CASSVAANTGELFF. This chain connects TRBV9 to TRBJ2-2; D unresolved. Germline loops: CDR1 SGDLS, CDR2 YYNGEE. Trimming took 0 bases from V and 0 from J, leaving 3 bases between them. The CDR3 has 14 amino acids.

This chain connects TRBV5-6 to TRBJ1-1; D call uncertain. V shed 1 base and J shed 4 bases, with 8 bases lying between them. The CDR3 runs to 13 residues. Germline loops: CDR1 SGHDT, CDR2 YYEEEE. The CDR3 DNA reads as TGTGCCAGCAGCTTGAACTTTTTCACTGAAGCTTTCTTT. Translated: CASSLNFFTEAFF.

The rearrangement uses TRBV3-1 (or the pseudogene TRBV3-2) and TRBJ1-1, with TRBD1 matching 7 bases. The V segment lost 2 bases and the J segment 4 bases; nucleotides outside the gene matches: 4. The CDR3 runs to 14 residues. Germline V CDR1 and CDR2: LGHDT, YNNKEL (reference sequence). CDR3 nucleotide sequence: TGTGCCAGCAGCCAAAGACAGGGTGGCACTGAAGCTTTCTTT. Translated, it gives CASSQRQGGTEAFF.

The chain has TRBV4-2 and TRBJ2-5, with D maybe TRBD2 (6 bases). This CDR3 is built from 14 residues. Germline V lookup: CDR1 LGHNA, CDR2 YNFKEQ. V was shortened by 1 base and J by 5 bases, with 11 bases between the two germline ends. The CDR3 nucleotides are TGTGCCAGCAGCCAAGGACTAGTCGGCGAGACCCAGTACTTC. Translating it yields CASSQGLVGETQYF.

This chain connects TRBV11-3 to TRBJ2-3; 9 positions match TRBD1. The trim removed 5 bases at V and 0 bases at J, leaving 3 bases unmatched. CDR3 size: 15 residues. In germline, CDR1 is SGHNT, CDR2 YENEEA. CDR3 residues: CASSRTGDSTDTQYF. The CDR3 DNA follows: TGTGCCAGCAGCCGGACAGGGGACAGCACAGATACGCAGTATTTT.

The J gene is TRBJ1-2, the V gene TRBV6-1; D is perhaps TRBD1 (5 bases). CDR1 and CDR2 from the germline V gene are MNHNS and SASEGT. The CDR3 is made up of 16 amino acids. Trimming removed 0 bases from V and 4 bases from J, with 15 bases in between. The CDR3 nucleotides are TGTGCCAGCAGTGAAGCGTATGGGGCGCGGTCCTATGGCTACACCTTC. Protein product: CASSEAYGARSYGYTF.

The chain employs TRBV19 and TRBJ2-1, with 7 nucleotides matching TRBD1. The CDR3 totals 15 residues. Germline V gene sequence: CDR1 LNHDA, CDR2 SQIVND (reference sequence). V shed 6 bases and J 4 bases; nucleotides not matched to a gene: 9. The CDR3 nucleotides are TGTGCCAGTAGATTAGACAGGGCGGTGTACAATGAGCAGTTCTTC. Protein product: CASRLDRAVYNEQFF. Full variable domain (outside the CDR3, taken from reference TRBV19 and TRBJ2-1): DGGITQSPKYLFRKEGQNVTLSCEQNLNHDAMYWYRQDPGQGLRLIYYSQIVNDFQKGDIAEGYSVSREKKESFPLTVTSAQKNPTAFYLCASRLDRAVYNEQFFGPGTRLTVL.

The genes are TRBV6-5 and TRBJ2-2; maybe TRBD1 (6 bases). Trimming took off 5 bases at V and 1 base at J, with 8 bases between the two ends. The CDR3 sequence is 14 residues long. Per germline, CDR1 MNHEY and CDR2 SVGAGI. The CDR3 DNA sequence: TGTGCCAGCAGTACAGGGCGGAACACCGGGGAGCTGTTTTTT. Translating it yields CASSTGRNTGELFF.

The chain recombines TRBV5-4 with TRBJ2-2; D not resolved. The V gene lost 0 bases and the J gene lost 0 bases, with 15 bases spanning the gap. Germline CDR1 and CDR2: SGHNT and YYREEE (reference sequence). The CDR3 sequence is 18 residues long. The CDR3: CASSLGPAGAPNTGELFF. The CDR3 DNA sequence: TGTGCCAGCAGCTTGGGTCCCGCAGGCGCCCCGAACACCGGGGAGCTGTTTTTT.

The rearrangement joins TRBV28 to TRBJ2-2, with a tentative D call TRBD2 (5 bases). The CDR3 runs 13 residues. Germline V gene sequence: CDR1 MDHEN, CDR2 SYDVKM. Trimming stripped 5 bases from V and 8 bases from J, with 12 bases between. CDR3 amino acids: CASSPRVAGELFF. The CDR3 nucleotides are TGTGCCAGCAGTCCGAGGGTCGCGGGGGAGCTGTTTTTT. Based on the CDR3 plus reference TRBV28 and TRBJ2-2, the full variable domain is DVKVTQSSRYLVKRTGEKVFLECVQDMDHENMFWYRQDPGLGLRLIYFSYDVKMKEKGDIPEGYSVSREKKERFSLILESASTNQTSMYLCASSPRVAGELFFGEGSRLTVL.

The J gene is TRBJ2-2, the V gene TRBV11-2, with D tentatively TRBD2 (6 bases). The CDR3 totals 16 residues. CDR1 is SGHAT and CDR2 is FQNNGV in the germline V gene. V lost 6 bases to trimming and J lost 0 bases, with 14 bases between them. The CDR3 DNA reads TGTGCCAGCAGAATAAGAGGGACTCCGAACACCGGGGAGCTGTTTTTT. Protein product: CASRIRGTPNTGELFF.

The chain joins TRBV14 to TRBJ2-5; the D gene is possibly TRBD2 (5 bases). V lost 0 bases and J lost 10, with 9 bases in between. The CDR3 extends over 12 amino acids. Germline CDR1 reads SGHDN; CDR2 reads FVKESK. In nucleotides, the CDR3 is TGTGCCAGCAGCCAAGATCCGGGAATCCAGTACTTC. This codes for CASSQDPGIQYF.

In this sample, this clone turned up a few times. The chain joins TRBV18 to TRBJ2-1; 14 bases map to TRBD2. Germline loops: CDR1 KGHSH, CDR2 LQKENI. CDR3 length equals 20 residues. V was pared by 6 bases and J by 0 bases, with 13 bases of the junction left unmatched. As DNA, the CDR3 is TGTGCCAGCTCGACGCTGGGGACTAGCGGGAGTTTCAGCTCCTACAATGAGCAGTTCTTC. Its protein is CASSTLGTSGSFSSYNEQFF.

The chain employs TRBV5-6 and TRBJ2-7; maybe TRBD1 (6 bases). Trimming stripped 4 bases from V and 0 bases from J, with 11 bases between. The CDR3 runs to 14 residues. Per the germline V gene, CDR1 is SGHDT and CDR2 is YYEEEE. CDR3 in amino acids: CASSGTGSSYEQYV. CDR3 in DNA: TGTGCCAGCAGCGGAACAGGGAGCTCCTACGAGCAGTACGTC.

V gene TRBV11-3 combines with J gene TRBJ2-3, with 8 bases lining up with TRBD2. Trimming at V came to 3 bases and at J to 4 bases, leaving 12 bases not matched to a gene. CDR3 length: 17 residues. Germline CDR1 SGHNT, CDR2 YENEEA. CDR3 loop: CASSFSAGGTIADTQYF. The CDR3 bases are TGTGCCAGCAGCTTTAGCGCGGGAGGAACCATCGCAGATACGCAGTATTTT. Together with reference TRBV11-3 and TRBJ2-3, the CDR3 gives the full variable domain: EAGVVQSPRYKIIEKKQPVAFWCNPISGHNTLYWYLQNLGQGPELLIRYENEEAVDDSQLPKDRFSAERLKGVDSTLKIQPAELGDSAVYLCASSFSAGGTIADTQYFGPGTRLTVL.